This TCR beta chain originates from a study of blood T cell repertoires in COVID-19. Background on the study: Sites in the United States, Italy and Spain provided acute and convalescent COVID-19 samples. T cells, B-cell-depleted T cells, or PBMCs supplied cDNA or gDNA.

Authors' methods: By means of reference gene primer amplification, nucleated cell counts were estimated. Assay used: immunoSEQ multiplex PCR; TCRdb lists only in-frame clones, some missing. D and trimming were read from the DNA, whereas the V and J calls and clone size are those reported in that table. The sample contains some 74,000 clones, nearly 80% of which appear only once. CDR1 and CDR2 from the germline V gene are LNHDA and SQIVND (reference sequence). This CDR3 has 16 amino acids. With 5 bases removed from V and 2 bases from J, the gap between germline ends came to 15 bases. V usage is TRBV19 and J usage is TRBJ1-4; D call uncertain. The sequenced sample consisted of peripheral blood. This sequence originates from a human donor in a cohort sampled during active COVID-19. CDR3 loop: CASSSRILRTNEKLFF. The DNA for the CDR3 is TGTGCCAGTAGTTCCAGGATACTTCGGACTAATGAAAAACTGTTTTTT.